Listed below are T cell receptor beta chains from one sample, sequenced in a study of resident and recirculating memory T cells in vitiligo. Sequencing was performed with immunoSEQ multiplex PCR; in TCRdb, only in-frame clones are kept and a portion is missing. The repertoire holds roughly 76,000 clones, with 91% as singletons. Sequenced input: blood. All receptors derive from a male donor with vitiligo. The CDR3 runs from the conserved cysteine through the conserved F or W. Each record gives: D gene, clone size, J gene, V gene, CDR3 DNA, CDR3 protein. D genes are given only for firm matches. Expanded clones get a size class; other rows say once, few or many, or leave the size out.

>NA|NA|TRBJ2-7|TRBV29-1
TGCAGCGTTGAAGTAGGGACTGTTACCTACGAGCAGTACTTC
CSVEVGTVTYEQYF
>NA|NA|TRBJ2-5|TRBV29-1
TGCAGCGTAATAGAGTTCCAAGAGACCCAGTACTTC
CSVIEFQETQYF
>NA|NA|TRBJ2-6|TRBV30
TGTGCCTGGAGTATTCAGATCTCTGGGGCCAACGTCCTGACTTTC
CAWSIQISGANVLTF
>TRBD1|NA|TRBJ2-7|TRBV11-2
TGTGCCAGCAGCGCAACGGGACAGACCTACGAGCAGTACTTC
CASSATGQTYEQYF
>TRBD1|NA|TRBJ1-1|TRBV6-6
TGTGCCAGCGGGGACAGGGGGCAGGGTAGCACTGAAGCTTTCTTT
CASGDRGQGSTEAFF
>NA|NA|TRBJ2-6|TRBV6-1
TGTGCCAGCAGGGACAGAACGTCTGGGGCCAACGTCCTGACTTTC
CASRDRTSGANVLTF
>NA|NA|TRBJ1-6|TRBV5-1
TGCGCCAGCAGCTTGCAGGGTACGCGGAATTCACCCCTCCACTTT
CASSLQGTRNSPLHF
>TRBD2|NA|TRBJ2-7|TRBV4-2
TGTGCCAGCAGCCAAGATAGCGGGGGTTACGAGCAGTACTTC
CASSQDSGGYEQYF
>TRBD1|NA|TRBJ1-2|TRBV7-6
TGTGCCAGCAGCCCAGGACAGGGACCATATGGCTACACCTTC
CASSPGQGPYGYTF
>NA|NA|TRBJ1-5|TRBV19
TGTGCCAGTACCCCAGCGGGCAAATCCGGTAGCAATCAGCCCCAGCATTTT
CASTPAGKSGSNQPQHF
>NA|NA|TRBJ2-7|TRBV28
TGTGCCAGCAGTGTCCCCGCGACAGGCGGATACGAGCAGTACTTC
CASSVPATGGYEQYF
>TRBD1|NA|TRBJ1-2|TRBV28
TGTGCCAGCAGCTTCGTCCGACAGGGGTGGTATGGCTACACCTTC
CASSFVRQGWYGYTF
>NA|NA|TRBJ1-1|TRBV6-1
TGTGCCAGCAGGGAGATGAACACTGAAGCTTTCTTT
CASREMNTEAFF
>TRBD1|NA|TRBJ1-4|TRBV2
TGTGCCAGTTACTTACAGGGGAACCTTAATGAAAAACTGTTTTTT
CASYLQGNLNEKLFF
>NA|once|TRBJ1-5|TRBV7-9
TGTGCCAGCAGCCCAGGGGACGGGTATGTAAGCAATCAGCCCCAGCATTTT
CASSPGDGYVSNQPQHF
>NA|NA|TRBJ2-6|TRBV15
TGTGCCACCAGCAGAGGGGGCGCGGTTCGCAGGGCCAACGTCCTGACTTTC
CATSRGGAVRRANVLTF
>TRBD1|NA|TRBJ2-2|TRBV5-1
TGCGCCAGCAGCCCCTGGACAGGCAAAGGGACCGGGGAGCTGTTTTTT
CASSPWTGKGTGELFF
>NA|NA|TRBJ1-2|TRBV4-3
TGCGCCAGCAGCCAAGAGTCAAAGGGAGCTAACTATGGCTACACCTTC
CASSQESKGANYGYTF
>NA|NA|TRBJ1-1|TRBV2
TGTGCCAGCAGTGAAGAGTCAGGGGCTGAAGCTTTCTTT
CASSEESGAEAFF
>TRBD1|medium-sized|TRBJ2-7|TRBV5-4
TGTGCCAGCAGCTTGGGGCAGGGGGCGCGCGAGCAGTACTTC
CASSLGQGAREQYF
>TRBD1|NA|TRBJ1-1|TRBV19
TGTGCCAGTAGGATACAGGGGGCAGGGGGCACTGAAGCTTTCTTT
CASRIQGAGGTEAFF
>NA|NA|TRBJ1-1|TRBV30
TGTGCCTTACATCTTCCCGGGACTGAAGCTTTCTTT
CALHLPGTEAFF
>NA|NA|TRBJ1-5|TRBV28
TGTGCCAGCGACCGGCGGGGGTCGCGAAGCAATCAGCCCCAGCATTTT
CASDRRGSRSNQPQHF
>NA|NA|TRBJ2-5|TRBV20-1
TGCAGTGCTCCCAGGGAGACCCAGTACTTC
CSAPRETQYF
>NA|NA|TRBJ2-7|TRBV6-1
TGTGCCAGCATTCCAGGGACAAGCTCCTACGAGCAGTACTTC
CASIPGTSSYEQYF
>NA|NA|TRBJ1-6|TRBV5-1
TGCGCCAGCAGCTTGGCAGGACAGATGTATTCACCCCTCCACTTT
CASSLAGQMYSPLHF
>TRBD1|NA|TRBJ1-5|TRBV4-3
TGCGCCAGCAGCCAAGACCAGGGGGGCCAGCCCCAGCATTTT
CASSQDQGGQPQHF
>NA|NA|TRBJ2-1|TRBV7-2
TGTGCCAGCAGCTTAGAACCGCTGGGGGCCAATGAGCAGTTCTTC
CASSLEPLGANEQFF
>NA|many|TRBJ2-2|TRBV7-9
TGTGCCAGCAGCTTCACAGGGCTGGGAACCGGGGAGCTGTTTTTT
CASSFTGLGTGELFF
>TRBD2|NA|TRBJ2-7|TRBV6-5
TGTGCCAGCAGTTCCCGGGCTAGCGGGGCGCGAGAGCAGTACTTC
CASSSRASGAREQYF
>NA|NA|TRBJ1-5|TRBV2
TGTGCCAGCAGTGAGGAAGGGGGCAATCAGCCCCAGCATTTT
CASSEEGGNQPQHF
>NA|NA|TRBJ1-1|TRBV6-6
TGTGCCAGCAGGCGGGACGGGACCAATGAAGCTTTCTTT
CASRRDGTNEAFF
>TRBD1|NA|TRBJ1-5|TRBV28
TGTGCCAGCAGTTTAATCAGGACAGGGAATACTTTGGGTCAGCCCCAGCATTTT
CASSLIRTGNTLGQPQHF
>NA|NA|TRBJ1-1|TRBV18
TGTGCCAGCTCACCTACAGGATCGGAGAACACTGAAGCTTTCTTT
CASSPTGSENTEAFF
>TRBD1|once|TRBJ2-7|TRBV29-1
TGCAGCGTTCATGGGACAGGGAGATCTTACGAGCAGTACTTC
CSVHGTGRSYEQYF
>NA|NA|TRBJ1-1|TRBV9
TGTGCCAGCAGTGGGAGGAACACTGAAGCTTTCTTT
CASSGRNTEAFF
>NA|NA|TRBJ1-4|TRBV6-1
TGTGCCAGCAGTAACAGGGTTGAAAAACTGTTTTTT
CASSNRVEKLFF